This TCR beta chain was sequenced for a study of cytomegalovirus exposure and HLA in healthy donors (dated 2017 in TCRdb). About the investigation overall: An earlier analysis of approximately 640 of the donors reported approximately 300 Gb of sequence data and roughly 110 million unique TCR beta sequences from about 200 million T cells. A separate validation cohort of roughly 130 different subjects was used in addition to the approximately 640-subject first cohort. On average, around 240,000 unique TCR beta nucleotide sequences were sequenced per donor among about 400 genotyped donors of the cohort, with 15% to 20% of those sequences being non-productive. In an earlier analysis of a few hundred of the donors, high-throughput TCR beta sequencing was used to judge whether each TCR beta V gene segment behaved as functional or pseudogenic. All discovery cohort repertoires had been generated on a single sequencing platform. HLA typing included class I and class II loci at four-digit resolution. Several DR-DQ haplotypes were handled as single units for association and clustering because linkage in the cohort was strong. The study aimed to test whether cataloging public T cell receptors could reveal signatures of past pathogen exposure. Donor age, sex, ethnicity and CMV serostatus were compiled alongside the repertoire data. Of the roughly 390 genotyped donors, approximately 80% fell in the genetic ancestry cluster associated with self-reported Caucasian donors. Rather than drawing on any new phenotypic data, the later analysis identified candidate immune exposures from TCR beta sequences and the way those sequences occurred across donors. The study profiled the T cell repertoires of hundreds of subjects by immunosequencing and related them to cytomegalovirus serostatus. Roughly 300 gigabases of sequencing data and 70 million to 100 million unique TCR sequences were included in an early release covering 550 to 650 HLA-typed donors. In a later analysis, previously published TCR beta repertoires from 500 to 750 donors were re-analyzed and high-resolution HLA genotyping was added so that TCR occurrence patterns could be studied. High-throughput TCR immunosequencing, statistical association of individual TCRs with disease status, and machine learning were combined to predict cytomegalovirus infection status. Typing coverage varied by locus: roughly 629-630 donors for A, B, C, DRB1 and DQB1; roughly 500 for DQA1; over 600 for DPA1; around 490 for DPB1. A later genetic analysis took genome-wide SNP genotypes for about 55% of the roughly 670 donors and used that subset as a discovery cohort. Study-level results and caveats: Only TCR beta chains were sequenced in this cohort, and the absence of alpha or paired-chain data limited detectable features. While some public TCRs were present in many individuals, most TCR sequences turned up only very rarely across donors. A cluster of highly shared sequence variants was judged likely to be a technical artifact of the sequencing pipeline. A later analysis found that most CMV-associated TCR beta chains appeared HLA-restricted, with HLA associations seemingly driven largely by CMV exposure. When HLA alleles, especially DR and DQ, strongly co-occurred, TCR associations were difficult to assign to individual alleles. The classifier was reported to diagnose cytomegalovirus status with high specificity and sensitivity in both the original and validation cohorts. According to the authors, the approach could potentially be generalized to other disease states and immunological phenotypes. A later analysis associated roughly 17,000 TCR beta sequences with specific HLA alleles at a false discovery rate of 0.05. About 17 rarely observed V segments, including chromosome 9 orphons, were excluded from the earlier analysis of approximately 600 of the donors because counts were too low. In the study, 164 TCR beta chains were listed as associated with cytomegalovirus. An earlier analysis of approximately 570 of the donors showed that most TCR beta V segments appeared in productive rearrangements either about 87% or about 30% of the time, which broadly matched IMGT annotations. According to a later genetic analysis, donors in an Asian-associated ancestry cluster had fewer N-insertions in productive TCRs than the approximately 650-donor mean. In vitro tests confirmed that a few of the cytomegalovirus-associated TCR beta chains recognize cytomegalovirus antigens. CMV serostatus was the only immune exposure information available for the cohort. The 87-base-pair reads could not distinguish some IMGT-functional V segments, including TRBV6-2 and TRBV6-3, so those segments were excluded. The presence/absence analyses assumed that sequencing depth was roughly uniform across donors, and that assumption may not be true. In a later analysis, several top co-occurrence clusters were reported to appear linked to parvovirus B19, influenza, CMV and Epstein-Barr virus. A later genetic analysis associated a missense DCLRE1C variant with V-gene and J-gene trimming of TCR beta chains, and an independent cohort replicated the association. According to a later analysis, TCR association rates differed among HLA loci, with DRB1 alleles showing the most associated TCRs and HLA-C alleles showing the fewest. In a later analysis, HLA-associated TCR beta chains showed more clonal expansion and lower generation probabilities than non-associated chains that were equally common. Correlated functional status among segregating V segments might reflect linkage disequilibrium, but an unknown experimental factor could not be ruled out. Because HLA typing was unavailable for some donors at each locus, only the typed subset was used in association tests. A further reported finding was that TCR beta sequences accurately predicted the HLA-A and HLA-B alleles for most subjects in the first cohort.

The method behind the library was the immunoSEQ multiplex PCR assay. The multiplex PCR relied on a mix of 60 forward primers for TCR Vbeta segments and 13 reverse primers for TCR Jbeta segments. Amplification of the CDR3 region of rearranged TCR beta genes was performed with a multiplex PCR assay on genomic DNA. The Illumina HiSeq System was used to sequence the amplified TCR beta libraries as 87-base-pair reads. On the authors' methods: A later analysis tallied 75 million to 95 million unique TCR beta chains across the 650 to 750 repertoires, and some 12 million of those chains were shared by two or more donors. To remove PCR and sequencing errors, raw reads were error-corrected and collapsed into unique sequences using a nearest-neighbor algorithm that merged closely related sequences. To assign V, D and J gene segments, CDR3 sequences were aligned to IMGT reference sequences. Each retained sequence needed at least a six-nucleotide match to both a V gene segment and a J gene segment. Rearrangements were classified as productive when the CDR3 lacked stop codons and remained in frame with V and J, and all other rearrangements were classified as non-productive. CDR3 was defined by IMGT convention, running from the second conserved V-encoded cysteine to the conserved J-encoded phenylalanine. Sequences without an unambiguous match to a single V gene segment were excluded from the earlier analysis of 450 to 750 of the donors. In an earlier analysis of 587 of the donors, a V segment was called functional when productive rearrangements were above 56.7%, and segregating when the standard deviation between donors exceeded 5%. To diagnose cytomegalovirus status from the catalog of TCR beta chain sequences, a statistical classification framework was built. In a later analysis, V and J genes were assigned by comparing TCR nucleotide sequences against IMGT/GENE-DB human TR gene sequences. Using the TCRdist pipeline, a later analysis assigned CDR3 sequences along with most-parsimonious VDJ recombination scenarios. In a later analysis, every TCR beta chain was defined by the combination of its CDR3 amino acid sequence and its V-gene family, and reads without a unique V-gene family were dropped. In a later analysis, around 600 highly shared, low-generation-probability nucleotide sequences were removed to address suspected cross-contamination and a sequencing artifact. In a later analysis, a clonal expansion index for each public chain was calculated from normalized within-repertoire ranks of inferred template counts. A later analysis computed generation probabilities with a VDJ recombination model fitted to out-of-frame rearrangements, and checked the results against IGoR. Hypergeometric tests were used in a later analysis to score TCR-TCR, TCR-HLA and TCR-CMV co-occurrence, with a repertoire-size bias correction applied to the TCR pairs. To estimate false discovery rates, a later analysis permuted the HLA or CMV assignments 20 times. In a later analysis, co-occurring TCRs were grouped using DBSCAN, with TCRdist sequence similarity added in when clustering inside HLA-allele-positive subsets. Repertoires with fewer than 30,000 or more than 120,000 public chains, plus five repertoires with anomalous nucleotide sharing, were excluded from co-occurrence clustering. Held by TCRdb, this immuneACCESS table contains in-frame sequences only and omits some clones. Under half of the omission traces to an unresolved V gene where checked; the cause of the rest is unknown. The V and J calls and the clone size are those of that table, but D and trimming were determined from the DNA. The sample's clone listing holds roughly 70,000 clones. The top ten hold 2.7% of the sample.

The cohort consisted of fewer than 700 healthy bone marrow donors. All cohort members were sampled while nominally healthy, although unrecorded immune exposures were likely present. The donor tested CMV seronegative and was one of the 352 seronegative cohort members. Each donor provided a peripheral blood sample, and peripheral blood mononuclear cells were used for TCR beta sequencing. The Qiagen DNeasy Blood Extraction Kit was used to extract genomic DNA from the blood cell samples. On this clone itself: The target of this receptor is not known.

The CDR1 and CDR2 encoded by the germline V gene are SGDLS and YYNGEE. The CDR3, from cysteine to phenylalanine, totals 17 residues. The DNA shown is the 51-base CDR3, in frame from base 1. Trimming removed 1 base from V and 0 bases from J, leaving 14 bases between the germline ends. The receptor's source is a middle-aged man in good health and CMV-seronegative. Rearrangement joined TRBV9 to TRBJ2-1; TRBD2 is a weak D gene call, 5 bases matching. The source material was PBMCs. The CDR3 has the sequence CASSVTSRTGSYNEQFF. The DNA reads TGTGCCAGCAGCGTAACCTCCAGGACTGGCTCCTACAATGAGCAGTTCTTC.